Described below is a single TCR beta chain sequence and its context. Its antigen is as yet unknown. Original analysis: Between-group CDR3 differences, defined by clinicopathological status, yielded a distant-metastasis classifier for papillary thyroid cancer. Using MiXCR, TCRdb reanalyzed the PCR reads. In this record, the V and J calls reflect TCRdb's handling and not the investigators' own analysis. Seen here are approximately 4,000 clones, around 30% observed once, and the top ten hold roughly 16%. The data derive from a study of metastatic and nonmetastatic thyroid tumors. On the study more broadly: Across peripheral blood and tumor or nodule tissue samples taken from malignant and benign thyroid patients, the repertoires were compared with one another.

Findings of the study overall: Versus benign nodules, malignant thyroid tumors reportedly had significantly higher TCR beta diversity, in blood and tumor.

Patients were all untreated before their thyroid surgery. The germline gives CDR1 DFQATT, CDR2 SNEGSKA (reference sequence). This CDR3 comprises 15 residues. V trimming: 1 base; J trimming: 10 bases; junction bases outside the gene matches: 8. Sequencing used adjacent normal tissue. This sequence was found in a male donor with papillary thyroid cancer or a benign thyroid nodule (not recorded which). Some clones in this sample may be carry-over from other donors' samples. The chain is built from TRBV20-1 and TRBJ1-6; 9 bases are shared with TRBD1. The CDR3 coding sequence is TGCAGTGCTAGAGCCACGGGACAGGGTCGATCACCCCTCCACTTT. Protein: CSARATGQGRSPLHF.